The TCR beta chain described here comes from a study of cytomegalovirus exposure and HLA in healthy donors. The PCR was carried out with 60 Vbeta primers and 13 Jbeta primers. Here immunoSEQ multiplex PCR was the method, and the copy in TCRdb shows in-frame clones only, minus some. The repertoire holds about 150,000 clones, with around 74% as singletons. Germline CDR1 is SEHNR and CDR2 is FQNEAQ (reference sequence). Germline trimming cut 1 base from V and 5 bases from J; bases unmatched to any gene: 5. The CDR3 extends over 15 amino acids. Material for sequencing was PBMCs. This TCR was sampled from a man aged 50 to 60 in good health and CMV-seropositive. J is TRBJ1-2 and V is TRBV7-9; 9 bases fit TRBD1. CDR3 region: CASSLEGQGIYGYTF. The CDR3 nucleotides are TGTGCCAGCAGCTTAGAGGGACAGGGTATTTATGGCTACACCTTC. Complete variable domain (other parts from reference TRBV7-9 and TRBJ1-2): DTGVSQNPRHKITKRGQNVTFRCDPISEHNRLYWYRQTLGQGPEFLTYFQNEAQLEKSRLLSDRFSAERPKGSFSTLEIQRTEQGDSAMYLCASSLEGQGIYGYTFGSGTRLTVV.